Shown below are 5 T cell receptor beta chains from a single sample sequenced in a study of cytomegalovirus exposure and HLA in healthy donors. Amplification used 60 Vbeta primers and 13 Jbeta primers. Clones were sequenced by immunoSEQ multiplex PCR, and TCRdb holds only the in-frame ones, with some missing. The data show roughly 120,000 clones, 73% seen once. The source material was PBMCs. These receptors were taken from a woman aged 25 to 39 in good health and CMV-seronegative.

J is TRBJ2-6 and V is TRBV30, with TRBD2 as a possible D gene (6 bases). The CDR3 is 15 amino acids. Germline loops: CDR1 GTSNPN, CDR2 SVGIG (reference sequence). V lost 5 bases and J 3 bases, leaving 14 bases between the germline ends. This CDR3 reads CAWRDFRHGANVLTF. CDR3 in DNA: TGTGCCTGGCGGGACTTTAGACATGGGGCCAACGTCCTGACTTTC.

The chain is built from TRBV7-9 and TRBJ1-1; TRBD1 matches at 9 bases. Germline CDR1 is SEHNR and CDR2 is FQNEAQ (reference sequence). With 5 bases clipped from V and 4 bases from J, the junction kept 2 bases outside the gene matches. This CDR3 region has 13 residues. The CDR3 is CASSGQGTTEAFF. CDR3 nucleotides: TGTGCCAGCAGCGGACAGGGGACCACTGAAGCTTTCTTT.

The chain recombines TRBV5-4 with TRBJ2-2, with D possibly matching TRBD1 (5 bases). The V and J ends lost 4 bases and 6 bases respectively, with 13 bases between them. Germline CDR1 and CDR2: SGHNT and YYREEE (reference sequence). This CDR3 has 14 residues. The CDR3 DNA reads TGTGCCAGCAGCCCGGACACGACCGCCGGGGAGCTGTTTTTT. Translated: CASSPDTTAGELFF.

This rearrangement joins TRBV27 to TRBJ1-4; D uncertain. V was cut by 8 bases and J by 5 bases, with 18 bases left in between. CDR1 is MNHEY and CDR2 is SMNVEV in the germline V gene (reference sequence). The CDR3 has 15 residues. Written as DNA, the CDR3 is TGTGCCAGCCGGTTGACTCAGAGACCGAATGAAAAACTGTTTTTT. Its protein is CASRLTQRPNEKLFF.

The chain recombines TRBV27 with TRBJ1-4; D might be TRBD1 (6 bases). The length of the CDR3 is 14 residues. V was clipped by 2 bases and J by 6 bases, with 10 bases between them. Germline V gene lookup returns CDR1 MNHEY and CDR2 SMNVEV (reference sequence). CDR3 coding DNA: TGTGCCAGCAGTTTAATCTCAGGGGATGAAAAACTGTTTTTT. This gives the protein CASSLISGDEKLFF.